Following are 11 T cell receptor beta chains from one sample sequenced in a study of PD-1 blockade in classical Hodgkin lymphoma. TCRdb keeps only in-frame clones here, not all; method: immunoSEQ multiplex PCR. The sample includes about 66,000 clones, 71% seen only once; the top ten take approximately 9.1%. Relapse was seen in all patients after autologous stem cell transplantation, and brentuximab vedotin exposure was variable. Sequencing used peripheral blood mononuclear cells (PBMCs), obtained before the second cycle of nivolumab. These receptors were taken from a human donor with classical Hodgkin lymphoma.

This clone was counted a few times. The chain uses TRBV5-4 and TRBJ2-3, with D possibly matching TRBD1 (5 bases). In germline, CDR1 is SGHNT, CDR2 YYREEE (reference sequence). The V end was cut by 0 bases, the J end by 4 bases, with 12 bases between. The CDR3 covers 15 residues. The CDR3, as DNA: TGTGCCAGCAGCTTGGGAACGTCAGGGTCAGATACGCAGTATTTT. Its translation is CASSLGTSGSDTQYF. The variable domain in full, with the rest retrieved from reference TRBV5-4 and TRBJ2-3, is ETGVTQSPTHLIKTRGQQVTLRCSSQSGHNTVSWYQQALGQGPQFIFQYYREEENGRGNFPPRFSGLQFPNYSSELNVNALELDDSALYLCASSLGTSGSDTQYFGPGTRLTVL.

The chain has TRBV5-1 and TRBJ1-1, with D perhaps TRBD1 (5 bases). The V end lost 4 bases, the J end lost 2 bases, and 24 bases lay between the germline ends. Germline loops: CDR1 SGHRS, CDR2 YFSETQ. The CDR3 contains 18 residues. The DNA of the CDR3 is TGCGCCAGCAGCCTCACGCCAGGGAATTTCGGGGTAAACACTGAAGCTTTCTTT. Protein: CASSLTPGNFGVNTEAFF.

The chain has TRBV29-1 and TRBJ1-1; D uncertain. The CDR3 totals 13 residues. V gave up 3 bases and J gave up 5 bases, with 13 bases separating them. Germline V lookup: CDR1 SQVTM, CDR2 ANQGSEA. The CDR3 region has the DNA TGCAGCGTTGACGAGGGAGCTTCAACTGAAGCTTTCTTT. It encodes CSVDEGASTEAFF.

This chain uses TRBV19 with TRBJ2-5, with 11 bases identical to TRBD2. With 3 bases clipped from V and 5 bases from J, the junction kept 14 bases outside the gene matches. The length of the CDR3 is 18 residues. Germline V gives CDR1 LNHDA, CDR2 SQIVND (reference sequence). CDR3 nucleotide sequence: TGTGCCAGTAGTATTGGTTCCCTAGCGGGGGGCCGGAGGGAGACCCAGTACTTC. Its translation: CASSIGSLAGGRRETQYF. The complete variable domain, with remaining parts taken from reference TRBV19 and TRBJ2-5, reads DGGITQSPKYLFRKEGQNVTLSCEQNLNHDAMYWYRQDPGQGLRLIYYSQIVNDFQKGDIAEGYSVSREKKESFPLTVTSAQKNPTAFYLCASSIGSLAGGRRETQYFGPGTRLLVL.

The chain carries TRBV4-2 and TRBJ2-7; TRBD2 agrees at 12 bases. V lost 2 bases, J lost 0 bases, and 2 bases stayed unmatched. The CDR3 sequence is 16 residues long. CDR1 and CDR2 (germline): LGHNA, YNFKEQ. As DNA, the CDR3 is TGTGCCAGCAGCCAACCGACTAGCGGGGGCTCCTACGAGCAGTACTTC. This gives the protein CASSQPTSGGSYEQYF.

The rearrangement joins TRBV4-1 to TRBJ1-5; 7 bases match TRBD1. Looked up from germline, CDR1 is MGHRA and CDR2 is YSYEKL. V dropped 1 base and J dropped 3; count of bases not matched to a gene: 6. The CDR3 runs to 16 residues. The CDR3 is CASSQGQGLFNQPQHF. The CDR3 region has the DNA TGCGCCAGCAGCCAAGGACAGGGCCTCTTCAATCAGCCCCAGCATTTT.

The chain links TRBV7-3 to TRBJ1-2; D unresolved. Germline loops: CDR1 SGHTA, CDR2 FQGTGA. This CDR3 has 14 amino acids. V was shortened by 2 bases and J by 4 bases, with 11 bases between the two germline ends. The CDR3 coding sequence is TGTGCCAGCAGCTTAGCGGCGGAATCCTATGGCTACACCTTC. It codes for CASSLAAESYGYTF. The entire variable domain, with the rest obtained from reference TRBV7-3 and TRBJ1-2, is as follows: GAGVSQTPSNKVTEKGKYVELRCDPISGHTALYWYRQSLGQGPEFLIYFQGTGAADDSGLPNDRFFAVRPEGSVSTLKIQRTERGDSAVYLCASSLAAESYGYTFGSGTRLTVV.

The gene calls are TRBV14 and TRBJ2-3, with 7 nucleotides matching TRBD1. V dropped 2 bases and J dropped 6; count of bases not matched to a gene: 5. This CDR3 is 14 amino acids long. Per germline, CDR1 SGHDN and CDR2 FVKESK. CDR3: CASSQWLQGDTQYF. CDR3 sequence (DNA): TGTGCCAGCAGCCAATGGTTACAGGGGGATACGCAGTATTTT.

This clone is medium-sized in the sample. In DNA form, the CDR3 reads TGTGCCTGGAGTGTGGGGGCCGGGACAGGGGCCTCACCCCTCCACTTT. Translating gives CAWSVGAGTGASPLHF. This chain links TRBV30 with TRBJ1-6, with 10 nucleotides matching TRBD1. Germline CDR1 reads GTSNPN; CDR2 reads SVGIG (reference sequence). This CDR3 is built from 16 residues. The V gene end was trimmed by 0 bases and the J gene end by 10 bases; junction bases not matched to a gene: 9.

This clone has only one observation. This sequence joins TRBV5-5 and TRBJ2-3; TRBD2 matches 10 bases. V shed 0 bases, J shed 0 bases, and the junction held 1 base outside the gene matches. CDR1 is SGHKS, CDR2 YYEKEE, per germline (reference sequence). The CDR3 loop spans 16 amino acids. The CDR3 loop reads CASSLETSGSTDTQYF. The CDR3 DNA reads TGTGCCAGCAGCTTGGAGACTAGCGGGAGCACAGATACGCAGTATTTT.

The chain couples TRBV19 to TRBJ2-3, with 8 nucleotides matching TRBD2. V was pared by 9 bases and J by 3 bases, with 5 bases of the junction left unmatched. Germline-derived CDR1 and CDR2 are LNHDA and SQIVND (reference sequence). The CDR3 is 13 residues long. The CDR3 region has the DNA TGTGCCAGCTCAGCGGGAGCAACAGATACGCAGTATTTT. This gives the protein CASSAGATDTQYF.